What follows are 16 T cell receptor beta chains derived from one specimen sequenced in a study of graft-versus-host responses after intestinal transplantation. The table came from immunoSEQ multiplex PCR; TCRdb's copy has only in-frame clones and leaves some out. In the table there are fewer than 30,000 clones, 90% to 95% of which are singletons. The input for sequencing was PBMCs, taken around 63 days after intestinal transplant. Receptor source: a human patient who received an intestinal transplant, so some T cells may come from the graft donor.

The rearrangement links TRBV7-9 to TRBJ2-2; D is perhaps TRBD2 (6 bases). CDR1 and CDR2 (germline): SEHNR, FQNEAQ (reference sequence). The CDR3 totals 17 residues. The V end was cut by 5 bases, the J end by 1 base, with 17 bases between. The CDR3 reads CASSPPDAGLNTGELFF. The CDR3 coding sequence is TGTGCCAGCAGCCCACCCGATGCGGGACTGAACACCGGGGAGCTGTTTTTT.

The V and J genes are TRBV11-3 and TRBJ2-7; D not certain. The ends were cut back, 0 bases at V and 1 base at J, with 7 bases in the middle. The CDR3 runs to 14 residues. Germline CDR1 SGHNT, CDR2 YENEEA. CDR3 nucleotide sequence: TGTGCCAGCAGCTTAGACAGTCTATCCTACGAGCAGTACTTC. Its translation is CASSLDSLSYEQYF.

This clone has a handful of counts. This sequence joins TRBV5-4 and TRBJ2-3; D gene unclear. Per germline, CDR1 SGHNT and CDR2 YYREEE (reference sequence). V lost 2 bases, J lost 1 base, and 5 bases lay in between. CDR3 length: 13 residues. The CDR3 loop reads CASSFRGTDTQYF. The DNA of the CDR3 is TGTGCCAGCAGCTTTCGGGGCACAGATACGCAGTATTTT.

The chain uses TRBV19 and TRBJ1-1; tentatively, D is TRBD1 (6 bases). V lost 4 bases, J lost 3 bases, and 9 bases lay in between. CDR3 size: 13 residues. Looked up from germline, CDR1 is LNHDA and CDR2 is SQIVND (reference sequence). This CDR3 is CASSRGADTEAFF. The CDR3 DNA follows: TGTGCCAGTAGTAGGGGGGCGGACACTGAAGCTTTCTTT.

V is TRBV30 and J is TRBJ2-3; TRBD2 might be the D (5 bases). Germline V CDR1 and CDR2: GTSNPN, SVGIG (reference sequence). Between the trimmed V and J ends, which lost 0 bases and 10 bases, there was a span of 14 bases. This CDR3 has 13 residues. CDR3 amino acids: CAWSVSPRGSQYF. CDR3 nucleotides: TGTGCCTGGAGTGTAAGCCCCCGGGGTTCGCAGTATTTT.

This chain links TRBV5-6 with TRBJ2-7, with a tentative D call TRBD2 (5 bases). Germline lookup yields CDR1 SGHDT and CDR2 YYEEEE. The CDR3 covers 12 residues. Trimming pared 2 bases from V and 4 bases from J, leaving 7 bases between. CDR3 nucleotides: TGTGCCAGCAGCTTTGGACTTTACGAGCAGTACTTC. It is translated as CASSFGLYEQYF.

The chain's CDR3 is CASRPGGTGNTIYF. The CDR3 coding sequence is TGTGCCAGTAGACCCGGTGGGACTGGAAACACCATATATTTT. The chain combines TRBV19 with TRBJ1-3; D is undetermined. CDR1 LNHDA and CDR2 SQIVND come from the germline V gene (reference sequence). Trimming left V 6 bases short and J 2 bases short, with 11 bases between. CDR3 size: 14 residues.

V usage is TRBV6-5 and J usage is TRBJ1-6; D is ambiguous. The CDR3 has 14 residues. V gave up 2 bases and J gave up 6 bases, with 8 bases separating them. Germline CDR1 MNHEY, CDR2 SVGAGI. The CDR3 DNA reads as TGTGCCAGCAGTTACAGTGGACGTAATTCACCCCTCCACTTT. Amino acid sequence: CASSYSGRNSPLHF.

The chain employs TRBV5-1 and TRBJ1-6, with 7 bases that match TRBD1. Per the germline V gene, CDR1 is SGHRS and CDR2 is YFSETQ. The CDR3 consists of 15 residues. Trimming cost V 4 bases and J 4 bases; bases outside gene matches: 5. CDR3 region: CASSPRTGYNSPLHF. The CDR3 DNA follows: TGCGCCAGCAGCCCCCGGACAGGATATAATTCACCCCTCCACTTT.

In its sample, this clone was seen a few times. V is TRBV18 and J is TRBJ2-2; 7 bases map to TRBD1. This CDR3 has 16 amino acids. The J segment lost 3 bases and the V segment lost 6 bases, leaving 10 bases of the junction unmatched. Germline CDR1 KGHSH, CDR2 LQKENI. The CDR3 loop reads CASSRGQVKDTGELFF. Here the CDR3 DNA reads TGTGCCAGCTCGCGTGGACAGGTGAAGGACACCGGGGAGCTGTTTTTT.

This clone appeared once. The sample has other DNA sequences that encode this CDR3 too. J is TRBJ1-3 and V is TRBV9, with a weak D call TRBD1 (6 bases). CDR1 is SGDLS and CDR2 is YYNGEE in the germline V gene. Between the trimmed V and J ends, which lost 0 bases and 6 bases, there was a span of 19 bases. The CDR3 is 17 amino acids. This CDR3 is CASSVEVHRAFENTIYF. The CDR3 bases are TGTGCCAGCAGCGTAGAGGTTCACAGGGCATTCGAAAACACCATATATTTT.

As regards this clone: The junction differs from germline at one of its ends, possibly a read error. V is TRBV9 and J is TRBJ1-1; D unclear. This CDR3 has 15 amino acids. CDR1 SGDLS and CDR2 YYNGEE come from the germline V gene. In DNA, the CDR3 is TGTACCAGCAGCGAAGGTGGGTTCATGAACACTGAAGCTTTCTTT. Translation gives CTSSEGGFMNTEAFF.

The chain uses TRBV12-5 and TRBJ2-2; D uncertain. Germline V gene data show CDR1 as LGHNT and CDR2 as FRNRAP. Deletions cut 2 bases from V and 1 base from J, with 8 bases between. This CDR3 comprises 15 residues. The CDR3 coding sequence is TGTGCTAGTGGTTTGATAAGGGTGAACACCGGGGAGCTGTTTTTT. Residues: CASGLIRVNTGELFF.

The chain joins TRBV30 to TRBJ2-1; the D gene is possibly TRBD2 (6 bases). The V gene's germline CDR1 is GTSNPN and CDR2 SVGIG (reference sequence). V shed 5 bases and J shed 0 bases, with 17 bases lying between them. The CDR3 covers 16 residues. The CDR3: CAWGPNADYSYNEQFF. CDR3 DNA sequence: TGTGCCTGGGGTCCAAACGCGGACTACTCCTACAATGAGCAGTTCTTC.

The chain joins TRBV7-9 to TRBJ1-4, with 7 bases aligning to TRBD1. This CDR3 region has 15 residues. CDR1 is SEHNR and CDR2 is FQNEAQ in the germline V gene (reference sequence). V shed 3 bases and J 3 bases; nucleotides not matched to a gene: 4. The CDR3 coding sequence is TGTGCCAGCAGCTTGGCCGGGACAGCTAATGAAAAACTGTTTTTT. Translated, it gives CASSLAGTANEKLFF.

The chain is built from TRBV4-3 and TRBJ2-2; D unclear. V shed 1 base and J shed 4 bases, with 13 bases lying between them. Germline CDR1 is LGHNA and CDR2 is YSLEER. The CDR3 covers 16 residues. In nucleotides, the CDR3 is TGCGCCAGCAGCCAAGTCTTTTCCCGGGCCACCGGGGAGCTGTTTTTT. It encodes CASSQVFSRATGELFF.